This section outlines one T cell receptor (beta chain) sequence together with its context. Its specificity is not known. This CDR3 is 16 amino acids long. The ends lost 4 bases at V and 3 bases at J; junction bases unmatched: 11. CDR1 SGHRS and CDR2 YFSETQ come from the germline V gene. A second PCR, run for about 7 to 11 cycles, used a sample-barcoded 5' primer plus a J-beta primer mix. TCRdb processed the 5' RACE reads anew with MiXCR; each CDR3 protein has one entry. The sample lists roughly 1,800,000 distinct CDR3 sequences, 49% seen once, with approximately 2% in the top ten. This specimen comes from a study of blood T cells in healthy people across ages. General study points: Researchers judged that diversity estimates from one million T cells fell short of true values.

The sequencing input was blood. The clonotype comes from a woman aged 40 to 49 in good health. V gene TRBV5-1 combines with J gene TRBJ2-3, with 7 bases fitting TRBD1. The CDR3 DNA is TGCGCCAGCAGCCAAATAGGGACAGTTCGGACAGATACGCAGTATTTT. This sequence encodes CASSQIGTVRTDTQYF.